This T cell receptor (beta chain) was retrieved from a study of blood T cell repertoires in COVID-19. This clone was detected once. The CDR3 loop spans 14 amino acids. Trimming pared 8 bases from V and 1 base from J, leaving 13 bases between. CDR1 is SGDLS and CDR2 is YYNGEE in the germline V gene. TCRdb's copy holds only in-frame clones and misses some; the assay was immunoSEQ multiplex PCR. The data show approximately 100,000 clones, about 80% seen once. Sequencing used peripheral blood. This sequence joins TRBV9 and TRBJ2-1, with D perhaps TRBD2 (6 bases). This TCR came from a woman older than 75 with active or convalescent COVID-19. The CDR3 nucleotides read TGTGCCAGTTCTAGCGAAATATCCTACAATGAGCAGTTCTTC. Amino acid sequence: CASSSEISYNEQFF.